What follows are 14 T cell receptor beta chains derived from one specimen sequenced in a study of shared clonotypes between healthy human individuals. TCRdb's table, derived via immunoSEQ multiplex PCR, lists solely in-frame clones and lacks some. The sample has approximately 400,000 clones; 96% are singletons. Sample: memory CD8+ T cells sorted from blood. The subset was: CD45RO+ cells pooled with CCR7-negative TemRA cells. The receptors were gathered from a man aged 30 to 45 in good health.

V is TRBV27 and J is TRBJ2-7, with 7 nucleotides matching TRBD1. The CDR3 is 14 residues long. Germline loops: CDR1 MNHEY, CDR2 SMNVEV (reference sequence). Unmatched junction bases numbered 7, after V lost 6 bases and J lost 2 bases. CDR3 amino acids: CASSLRDSPYEQYF. CDR3 nucleotide sequence: TGTGCCAGCAGCCTTAGGGACAGCCCCTACGAGCAGTACTTC.

The V and J genes are TRBV28 and TRBJ1-5; 9 nucleotides line up with TRBD1. The V gene's germline CDR1 is MDHEN and CDR2 SYDVKM. The trim removed 6 bases at V and 0 bases at J, leaving 9 bases unmatched. CDR3 size: 17 residues. The CDR3 loop is CASRWDRVRYSNQPQHF. The CDR3 nucleotides are TGTGCCAGCAGGTGGGACAGGGTACGGTATAGCAATCAGCCCCAGCATTTT.

The V gene is TRBV11-2, the J gene TRBJ2-1; no clear D gene. CDR3 length: 16 amino acids. Looked up from germline, CDR1 is SGHAT and CDR2 is FQNNGV. The V gene lost 1 base and the J gene lost 8 bases, with 18 bases spanning the gap. This CDR3 is CASSLVRGRSPYEQFF. In nucleotides, the CDR3 is TGTGCCAGCAGCTTAGTTCGCGGACGGAGCCCATATGAGCAGTTCTTC.

The chain links TRBV2 to TRBJ2-7; 9 nucleotides agree with TRBD2. The CDR3 sequence is 11 residues long. CDR1 SNHLY and CDR2 FYNNEI come from the germline V gene. The V gene end was trimmed by 6 bases and the J gene end by 12 bases; junction bases not matched to a gene: 6. CDR3 nucleotides: TGTGCCAGCAGCGTAGCGGGAGTTGGGTACTTC. Translating it yields CASSVAGVGYF.

The CDR3 protein is CASSLGRAETQYF. The CDR3 DNA is TGTGCCAGCAGCTTAGGCAGGGCGGAGACCCAGTACTTC. The chain joins TRBV7-9 to TRBJ2-5; D may be TRBD1 (5 bases). V lost 1 base and J 5 bases, leaving 8 bases between the germline ends. Germline CDR1 and CDR2: SEHNR and FQNEAQ (reference sequence). The CDR3 sequence is 13 residues long.

In regard to this clone: Just one base apart from a much larger clone, this may be a read error. This rearrangement joins TRBV11-3 to TRBJ2-7; 10 bases are a match to TRBD1. CDR1 SGHNT and CDR2 YENEEA come from the germline V gene. The V and J ends lost 1 base and 3 bases, in that order; junction bases with no gene match: 0. The CDR3 has 14 amino acids. CDR3 sequence reads: CASSLGTGGYEQYF. The CDR3 DNA sequence: TGTGCCAGCAGCTTAGGGACAGGGGGCTACGAGCAGTACTTC.

The chain couples TRBV18 to TRBJ2-1, with a tentative D call TRBD1 (5 bases). The V end lost 2 bases, the J end lost 8 bases, and 10 bases lay between the germline ends. This CDR3 comprises 13 residues. Germline lookup yields CDR1 KGHSH and CDR2 LQKENI. The CDR3 region has the DNA TGTGCCAGCTCACCATTGGGGCCCGATGAGCAGTTCTTC. This translates into CASSPLGPDEQFF.

This clone was seen once. The chain recombines TRBV6-5 with TRBJ2-5; TRBD2 matches at 7 bases. V was pared by 3 bases and J by 1 base, with 2 bases of the junction left unmatched. The CDR3 is 14 residues long. Germline values: CDR1 MNHEY, CDR2 SVGAGI. The CDR3: CASSYASGQETQYF. Here the CDR3 DNA reads TGTGCCAGCAGTTATGCTAGCGGCCAAGAGACCCAGTACTTC.

This clone was counted once. The genes are TRBV28 and TRBJ2-7; tentatively, D is TRBD1 (6 bases). The CDR3 totals 13 residues. CDR1 and CDR2 (germline): MDHEN, SYDVKM. Between the trimmed V and J ends, which lost 9 bases and 3 bases, there was a span of 15 bases. The CDR3 reads CASKEQGNYEQYF. CDR3 in DNA: TGTGCCAGTAAAGAACAGGGCAACTACGAGCAGTACTTC.

The V gene is TRBV5-1, the J gene TRBJ1-1; possible D gene TRBD1, 6 bases. CDR1 is SGHRS and CDR2 is YFSETQ in the germline V gene. The CDR3 length is 14 residues. The V gene lost 5 bases and the J gene lost 1 base, with 12 bases spanning the gap. For the CDR3, the DNA is TGCGCCAGCAGTTTGCTGGGACAGAACACTGAAGCTTTCTTT. This encodes CASSLLGQNTEAFF.

This chain joins TRBV9 and TRBJ2-3; D gene ambiguous. V lost 0 bases, J lost 5 bases, and 7 bases lay in between. CDR1 and CDR2 from the germline V gene are SGDLS and YYNGEE. This CDR3 spans 13 amino acids. DNA of the CDR3: TGTGCCAGCAGCGTAGCAGGCGGAGATACGCAGTATTTT. As protein: CASSVAGGDTQYF.

The chain employs TRBV6-5 and TRBJ2-5, with 7 bases that match TRBD1. CDR1 is MNHEY, CDR2 SVGAGI, per germline. V lost 8 bases, J lost 2 bases, and 11 bases stayed unmatched. There are 15 residues in the CDR3. The CDR3 DNA reads TGTGCCAGCGAAGCGACAAACAGGGGACAAGAGACCCAGTACTTC. Amino acids: CASEATNRGQETQYF.

The chain links TRBV4-2 to TRBJ1-1, with unresolved D. Trimming cost V 0 bases and J 5 bases, with 13 bases left between them. The CDR3 extends over 15 amino acids. CDR1 LGHNA and CDR2 YNFKEQ come from the germline V gene. The CDR3 region has the DNA TGTGCCAGCAGCCAAGATATGGATACGGGGACTGAAGCTTTCTTT. Protein product: CASSQDMDTGTEAFF.

J is TRBJ2-1 and V is TRBV6-1; D is undetermined. V lost 5 bases and J 15 bases, leaving 14 bases between the germline ends. CDR3 size: 11 residues. Per the germline V gene, CDR1 is MNHNS and CDR2 is SASEGT. CDR3 bases: TGTGCCAGCAGTACCCTAGGGATAGGGTTCTTC. Its translation is CASSTLGIGFF.